The 20 T cell receptor beta chains listed next were all sequenced from one sample in a study of cytomegalovirus exposure and HLA in healthy donors. Both 60 Vbeta primers and 13 Jbeta primers went into the PCR. This table comes from immunoSEQ multiplex PCR, and its TCRdb copy is limited to in-frame clones, with some not included. The sample holds about 140,000 clones, 60% to 85% seen once. The sequencing input was PBMCs. These receptors originate from a middle-aged man in good health and CMV-seronegative.

J is TRBJ1-2 and V is TRBV10-3; perhaps TRBD1 as D (5 bases). This CDR3 has 17 amino acids. V was pared by 4 bases and J by 4 bases, with 22 bases between. Germline lookup yields CDR1 ENHRY and CDR2 SYGVKD. CDR3 amino acids: CAISGSERIQASYGYTF. CDR3 nucleotides: TGTGCCATCAGTGGGTCGGAGAGAATACAGGCCTCCTATGGCTACACCTTC.

V gene TRBV28 combines with J gene TRBJ2-1; 7 nucleotides agree with TRBD2. In germline, CDR1 is MDHEN, CDR2 SYDVKM. The junction had 10 bases not matched to a gene; V was cut back by 5 bases and J by 0 bases. The CDR3 covers 17 residues. This CDR3 reads CASSPYSGPSSYNEQFF. The CDR3 DNA sequence: TGTGCCAGCAGTCCGTATAGCGGGCCGAGCTCCTACAATGAGCAGTTCTTC.

The chain has TRBV5-5 and TRBJ1-3; D is perhaps TRBD1 (5 bases). CDR1 SGHKS and CDR2 YYEKEE come from the germline V gene (reference sequence). V was trimmed by 0 bases and J by 2 bases, leaving 6 bases between them. This CDR3 is built from 14 residues. As DNA, the CDR3 is TGTGCCAGCAGCTTGGCAGGGACTGGAAACACCATATATTTT. The encoded protein is CASSLAGTGNTIYF.

V is TRBV4-2 and J is TRBJ2-7; TRBD2 agrees at 14 bases. J lost 0 bases, V lost 3 bases, and 13 bases had no gene match. Germline CDR1 LGHNA, CDR2 YNFKEQ. This CDR3 has 20 amino acids. Here the CDR3 reads CASSQKPGLAGVFSSYEQYF. The CDR3, as DNA: TGTGCCAGCAGCCAGAAACCGGGACTAGCGGGGGTTTTCTCCTCCTACGAGCAGTACTTC.

V is TRBV30 and J is TRBJ1-2; the D gene is possibly TRBD1 (6 bases). V lost 1 base and J lost 5, with 8 bases in between. The CDR3 is 12 amino acids. The germline gives CDR1 GTSNPN, CDR2 SVGIG (reference sequence). In nucleotides, the CDR3 is TGTGCCTGGAGTGGGACAGCTTATGGCTACACCTTC. This codes for CAWSGTAYGYTF.

This chain joins TRBV19 and TRBJ1-6; TRBD1 agrees at 8 bases. Germline V gives CDR1 LNHDA, CDR2 SQIVND (reference sequence). The CDR3 runs to 13 residues. The ends lost 9 bases at V and 10 bases at J; junction bases unmatched: 8. This CDR3 reads CASRGQGQSPLHF. The CDR3 DNA reads as TGTGCCAGCAGAGGACAGGGCCAATCACCCCTCCACTTT.

The V gene is TRBV13, the J gene TRBJ2-7; 8 bases are shared with TRBD2. The junction had 7 bases not matched to a gene; V was cut back by 5 bases and J by 4 bases. CDR1 and CDR2 from the germline V gene are PRHDT and FYEKMQ (reference sequence). The CDR3 consists of 14 residues. The CDR3 loop is CASSTSGSQYEQYF. The CDR3 DNA reads TGTGCCAGCAGCACCAGCGGGAGTCAGTACGAGCAGTACTTC.

This chain connects TRBV28 to TRBJ2-5; 9 nucleotides match TRBD1. Judging by the DNA end, TRBJ2-7 fits better; the J call may be wrong. The CDR3 contains 13 residues. Germline assignment: CDR1 MDHEN and CDR2 SYDVKM. The CDR3 region is CASSYRGPYEQYF. In DNA form, the CDR3 reads TGTGCCAGCAGCTACAGGGGGCCCTACGAGCAGTACTTC.

The rearrangement joins TRBV20-1 to TRBJ2-7; D perhaps matches TRBD1 (5 bases). This CDR3 has 11 amino acids. Germline loops: CDR1 DFQATT, CDR2 SNEGSKA (reference sequence). V was trimmed by 3 bases and J by 4 bases, leaving 7 bases between them. CDR3 DNA: TGCAGTGCTAGGGACAATTACGAGCAGTACTTC. Translated: CSARDNYEQYF.

With regard to this clone: Germline and junction disagree at one end, which may indicate a read error. This sequence joins TRBV15 and TRBJ2-4; 7 bases fit TRBD1. The CDR3 runs 14 residues. Germline V gives CDR1 LNHNV, CDR2 YYDKDF (reference sequence). The CDR3 protein is CATSARQGFNSQYF. The CDR3 DNA sequence: TGTGCCACCAGCGCCAGACAGGGTTTTAACAGTCAGTACTTC. Variable domain in full (rest from reference TRBV15 and TRBJ2-4): DAMVIQNPRYQVTQFGKPVTLSCSQTLNHNVMYWYQQKSSQAPKLLFHYYDKDFNNEADTPDNFQSRRPNTSFCFLDIRSPGLGDTAMYLCATSARQGFNSQYFGAGTRLSVL.

The rearrangement uses TRBV5-6 and TRBJ2-7; D gene ambiguous. The V end lost 1 base, the J end lost 7 bases, and 9 bases lay between the germline ends. The germline gives CDR1 SGHDT, CDR2 YYEEEE. The CDR3 totals 12 residues. CDR3 in amino acids: CASSLSTLEQYF. The CDR3 nucleotides are TGTGCCAGCAGCTTGTCCACTCTGGAGCAGTACTTC.

This clone is a singleton in its sample. The chain carries TRBV7-3 and TRBJ2-2; no firm D call. Deletions cut 5 bases from V and 2 bases from J, with 6 bases between. This CDR3 comprises 13 residues. CDR1 is SGHTA and CDR2 is FQGTGA in the germline V gene. CDR3 sequence reads: CASSPSNTGELFF. The DNA of the CDR3 is TGTGCCAGCAGCCCCTCTAACACCGGGGAGCTGTTTTTT.

The chain is built from TRBV6-4 and TRBJ2-3; D ambiguous. The CDR3 runs to 14 residues. CDR1 and CDR2 (germline): MRHNA, SNTAGT. V lost 4 bases, J lost 1 base, and 9 bases lay in between. The CDR3 spells CASSAQSGTDTQYF. The DNA for the CDR3 is TGTGCCAGCAGTGCCCAAAGCGGCACAGATACGCAGTATTTT.

V and J are TRBV29-1 and TRBJ2-7, with TRBD2 identical over 12 bases. The CDR3 consists of 14 residues. The V gene end was trimmed by 7 bases and the J gene end by 1 base; junction bases not matched to a gene: 5. Germline V gives CDR1 SQVTM, CDR2 ANQGSEA. The CDR3 bases are TGCAGCGCCGGGACTAGCGGGTCTTCCTACGAGCAGTACTTC. Translating gives CSAGTSGSSYEQYF.

The chain is built from TRBV7-2 and TRBJ2-7, with D perhaps matching TRBD1 (5 bases). CDR3 length equals 17 residues. Germline CDR1 reads SGHTA; CDR2 reads FQGNSA. V was clipped by 0 bases and J by 2 bases, with 17 bases between them. The DNA for the CDR3 is TGTGCCAGCAGCTTAGCTTCCTCCGTGACAGTCCCCTACGAGCAGTACTTC. Protein: CASSLASSVTVPYEQYF.

The CDR3 nucleotides are TGTGCCAGTAGGAAACTAGCGGGCAGCTCCTACGAGCAGTACTTC. The encoded protein is CASRKLAGSSYEQYF. The chain combines TRBV19 with TRBJ2-5; 9 nucleotides line up with TRBD2. Near its end, the DNA agrees better with TRBJ2-7, so the J call may be wrong. The germline gives CDR1 LNHDA, CDR2 SQIVND (reference sequence). This CDR3 has 15 residues.

V gene TRBV11-3 combines with J gene TRBJ1-1; 8 bases match TRBD1. V was pared by 5 bases and J by 0 bases, with 5 bases of the junction left unmatched. CDR3 length: 15 amino acids. Germline V CDR1 and CDR2: SGHNT, YENEEA. The CDR3 sequence: CASSPRQGLNTEAFF. The CDR3 bases are TGTGCCAGCAGCCCCCGACAGGGGCTGAACACTGAAGCTTTCTTT.

This clone has more than one count but fewer than ten. The J gene is TRBJ2-3, the V gene TRBV4-1; 8 nucleotides align to TRBD2. This CDR3 is 18 amino acids long. Per germline, CDR1 MGHRA and CDR2 YSYEKL. The junction had 10 bases not matched to a gene; V was cut back by 0 bases and J by 2 bases. The CDR3 nucleotides are TGCGCCAGCAGCCAAGATCGCGCGGGAGGTCCGCTCACAGATACGCAGTATTTT. It codes for CASSQDRAGGPLTDTQYF.

This chain joins TRBV4-1 and TRBJ2-7, with D uncertain. The CDR3 is 14 residues long. The ends were cut back, 4 bases at V and 2 bases at J, with 12 bases in the middle. Per the germline V gene, CDR1 is MGHRA and CDR2 is YSYEKL. CDR3 loop: CASSRESGPYEQYF. In nucleotides, the CDR3 is TGCGCCAGCAGCCGAGAGTCAGGTCCCTACGAGCAGTACTTC.

The chain uses TRBV10-3 and TRBJ1-1, with D perhaps matching TRBD1 (6 bases). The CDR3 spans 15 residues. Per the germline V gene, CDR1 is ENHRY and CDR2 is SYGVKD. Trimming stripped 3 bases from V and 1 base from J, with 12 bases between. This CDR3 is CAISDYPTGNTEAFF. The DNA of the CDR3 is TGTGCCATCAGTGATTACCCGACAGGGAACACTGAAGCTTTCTTT.